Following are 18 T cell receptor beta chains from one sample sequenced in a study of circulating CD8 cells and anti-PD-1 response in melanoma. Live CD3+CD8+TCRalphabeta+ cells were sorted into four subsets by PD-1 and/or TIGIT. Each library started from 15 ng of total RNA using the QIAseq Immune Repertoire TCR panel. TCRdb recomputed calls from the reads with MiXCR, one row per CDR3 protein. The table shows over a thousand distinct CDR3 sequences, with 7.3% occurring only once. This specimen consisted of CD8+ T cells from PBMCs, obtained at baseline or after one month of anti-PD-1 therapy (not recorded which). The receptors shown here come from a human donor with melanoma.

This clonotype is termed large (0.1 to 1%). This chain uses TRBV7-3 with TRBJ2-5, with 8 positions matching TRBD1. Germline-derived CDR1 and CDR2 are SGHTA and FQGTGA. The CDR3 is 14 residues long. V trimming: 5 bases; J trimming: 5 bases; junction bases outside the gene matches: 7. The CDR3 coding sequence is TGTGCCAGCAGCCCCGGACAGGGCGGGGAGACCCAGTACTTC. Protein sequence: CASSPGQGGETQYF.

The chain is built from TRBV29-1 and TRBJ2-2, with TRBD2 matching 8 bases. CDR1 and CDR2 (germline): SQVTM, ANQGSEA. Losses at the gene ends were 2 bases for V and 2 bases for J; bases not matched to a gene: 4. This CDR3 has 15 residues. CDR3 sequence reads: CSVELAGVNTGELFF. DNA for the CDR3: TGCAGCGTTGAACTAGCGGGTGTTAACACCGGGGAGCTGTTTTTT.

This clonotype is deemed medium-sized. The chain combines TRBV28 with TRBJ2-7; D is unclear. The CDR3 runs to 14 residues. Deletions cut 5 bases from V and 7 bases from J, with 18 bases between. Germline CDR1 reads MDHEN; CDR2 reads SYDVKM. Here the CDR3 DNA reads TGTGCCAGCAGTACCCCCTCGGAGCGTTGGGAGCAGTACTTC. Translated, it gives CASSTPSERWEQYF.

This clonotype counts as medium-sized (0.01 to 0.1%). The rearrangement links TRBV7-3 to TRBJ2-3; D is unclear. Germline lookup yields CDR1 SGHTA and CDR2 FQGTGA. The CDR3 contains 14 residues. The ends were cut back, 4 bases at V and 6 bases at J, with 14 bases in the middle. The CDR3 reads CASSYPDSWDTQYF. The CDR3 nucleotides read TGTGCCAGCAGCTACCCTGATAGTTGGGATACGCAGTATTTT.

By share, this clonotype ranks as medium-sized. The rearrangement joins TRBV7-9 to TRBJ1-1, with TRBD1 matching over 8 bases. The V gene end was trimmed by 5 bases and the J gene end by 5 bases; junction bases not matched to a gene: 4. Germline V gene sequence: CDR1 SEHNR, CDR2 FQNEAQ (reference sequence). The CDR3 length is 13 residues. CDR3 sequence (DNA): TGTGCCAGCAGCGCAGGGGGCTTAACTGAAGCTTTCTTT. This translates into CASSAGGLTEAFF.

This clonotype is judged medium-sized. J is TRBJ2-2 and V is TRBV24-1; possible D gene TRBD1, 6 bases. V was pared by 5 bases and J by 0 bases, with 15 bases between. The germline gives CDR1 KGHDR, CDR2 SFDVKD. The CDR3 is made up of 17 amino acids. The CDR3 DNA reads TGTGCCACCAGTGGTTCACACCGGACAGCGAACACCGGGGAGCTGTTTTTT. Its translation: CATSGSHRTANTGELFF.

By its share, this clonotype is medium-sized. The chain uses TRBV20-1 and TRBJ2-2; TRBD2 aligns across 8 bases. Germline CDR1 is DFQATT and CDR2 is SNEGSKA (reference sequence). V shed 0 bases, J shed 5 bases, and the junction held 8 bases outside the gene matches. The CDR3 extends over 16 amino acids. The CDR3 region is CSARDLGGRSTGELFF. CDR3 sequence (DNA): TGCAGTGCTAGAGATTTAGGCGGGAGGTCGACCGGGGAGCTGTTTTTT.

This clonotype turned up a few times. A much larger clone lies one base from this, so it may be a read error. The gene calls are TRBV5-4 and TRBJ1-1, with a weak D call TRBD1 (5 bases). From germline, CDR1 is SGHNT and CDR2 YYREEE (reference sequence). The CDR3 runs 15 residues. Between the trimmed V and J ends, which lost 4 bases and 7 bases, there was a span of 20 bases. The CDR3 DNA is TGTGCCAGCAGCGCACGGGGCGGGGCCAGGGTTGAAGCTTTCTTT. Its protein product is CASSARGGARVEAFF.

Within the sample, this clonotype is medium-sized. CDR3 sequence: CASSYSGTGGHPSFEAFF. CDR3 bases: TGTGCCAGCAGTTACTCTGGGACAGGGGGCCATCCGTCCTTTGAAGCTTTCTTT. The chain couples TRBV6-6 to TRBJ1-1; TRBD1 matches 12 bases. This CDR3 contains 18 residues. The trim removed 0 bases at V and 7 bases at J, leaving 12 bases unmatched. The germline V gene encodes CDR1 MNHNY and CDR2 SVGAGI (reference sequence).

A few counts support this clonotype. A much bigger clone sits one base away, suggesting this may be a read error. CDR3: CSPNEQFF. The CDR3, as DNA: TGCAGCCCCAATGAGCAGTTCTTC. The V and J genes are TRBV20-1 and TRBJ2-1; no firm D call. This CDR3 is built from 8 residues. Per germline, CDR1 DFQATT and CDR2 SNEGSKA (reference sequence).

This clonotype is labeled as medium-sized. The CDR3 nucleotides are TGCAGTGCTCACCCGCCCAGGAACACTGAAGCTTTCTTT. This encodes CSAHPPRNTEAFF. V is TRBV20-1 and J is TRBJ1-1; D remains ambiguous. Germline V gene data show CDR1 as DFQATT and CDR2 as SNEGSKA (reference sequence). The CDR3 runs 13 residues. The V gene lost 5 bases and the J gene lost 1 base, with 11 bases spanning the gap.

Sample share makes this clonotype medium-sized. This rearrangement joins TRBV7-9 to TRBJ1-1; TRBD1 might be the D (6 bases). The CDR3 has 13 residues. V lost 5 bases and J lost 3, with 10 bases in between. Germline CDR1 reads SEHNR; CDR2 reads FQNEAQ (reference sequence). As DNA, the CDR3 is TGTGCCAGCAGCCCACAGGGAGACACTGAAGCTTTCTTT. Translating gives CASSPQGDTEAFF.

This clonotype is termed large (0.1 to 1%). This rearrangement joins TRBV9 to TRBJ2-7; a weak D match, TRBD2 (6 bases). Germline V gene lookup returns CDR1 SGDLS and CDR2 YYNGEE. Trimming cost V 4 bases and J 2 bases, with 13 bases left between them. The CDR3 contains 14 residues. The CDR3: CASSLGSGAYEQYF. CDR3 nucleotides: TGTGCCAGCAGCCTGGGCTCGGGGGCCTACGAGCAGTACTTC.

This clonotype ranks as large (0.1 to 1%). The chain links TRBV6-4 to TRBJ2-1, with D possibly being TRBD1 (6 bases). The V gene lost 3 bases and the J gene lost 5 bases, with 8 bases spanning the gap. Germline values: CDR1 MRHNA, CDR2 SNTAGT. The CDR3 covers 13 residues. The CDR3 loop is CASSEGDNNEQFF. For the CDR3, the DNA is TGTGCCAGCAGTGAAGGGGACAACAATGAGCAGTTCTTC.

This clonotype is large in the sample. CDR3 coding DNA: TGTGCCACCAGTGAGGAGGACAATAGAGGCGAGCAGTTCTTC. Its translation is CATSEEDNRGEQFF. The genes are TRBV24-1 and TRBJ2-1, with D perhaps assigned TRBD1 or TRBD2 (5 bases each). This CDR3 spans 14 amino acids. V lost 4 bases and J 10 bases, leaving 16 bases between the germline ends. Germline-derived CDR1 and CDR2 are KGHDR and SFDVKD.

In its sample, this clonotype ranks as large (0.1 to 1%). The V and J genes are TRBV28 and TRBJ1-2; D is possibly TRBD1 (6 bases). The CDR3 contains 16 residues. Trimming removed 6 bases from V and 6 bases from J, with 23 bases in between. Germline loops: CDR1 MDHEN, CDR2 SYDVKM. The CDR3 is CASSWPGEIQRNGYTF. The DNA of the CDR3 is TGTGCCAGCAGCTGGCCAGGGGAGATACAGCGGAATGGCTACACCTTC.

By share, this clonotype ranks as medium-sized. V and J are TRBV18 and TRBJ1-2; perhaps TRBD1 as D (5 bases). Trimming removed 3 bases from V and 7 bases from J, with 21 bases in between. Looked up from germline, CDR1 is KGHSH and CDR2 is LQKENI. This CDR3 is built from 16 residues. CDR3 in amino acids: CASSPSRGHPAVGYTF. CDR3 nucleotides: TGTGCCAGCTCACCTTCTCGGGGCCATCCGGCCGTTGGCTACACCTTC.

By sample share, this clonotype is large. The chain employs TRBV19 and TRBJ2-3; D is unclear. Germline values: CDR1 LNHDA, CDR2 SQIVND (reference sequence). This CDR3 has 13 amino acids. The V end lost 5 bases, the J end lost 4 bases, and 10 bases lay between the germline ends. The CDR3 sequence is CASSDFEPDTQYF. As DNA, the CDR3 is TGTGCCAGTAGTGATTTCGAGCCAGATACGCAGTATTTT.